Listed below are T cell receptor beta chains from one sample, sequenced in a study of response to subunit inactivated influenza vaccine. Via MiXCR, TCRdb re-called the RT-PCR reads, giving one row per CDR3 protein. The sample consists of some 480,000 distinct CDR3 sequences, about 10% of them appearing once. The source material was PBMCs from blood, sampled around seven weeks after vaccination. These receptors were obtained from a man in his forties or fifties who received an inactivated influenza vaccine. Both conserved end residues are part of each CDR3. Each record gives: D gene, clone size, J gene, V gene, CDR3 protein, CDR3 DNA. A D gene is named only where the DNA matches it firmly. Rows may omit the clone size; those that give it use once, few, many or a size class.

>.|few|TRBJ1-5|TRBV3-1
CASSQGGAGGLGPQHF
TGTGCCAGCAGCCAAGGAGGGGCCGGGGGCCTTGGGCCCCAGCATTTT
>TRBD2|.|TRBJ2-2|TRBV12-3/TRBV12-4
CASSLRASGITGELFF
TGTGCCAGCAGTTTACGGGCTAGCGGTATTACCGGGGAGCTGTTTTTT
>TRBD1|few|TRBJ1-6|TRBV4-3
CASSQELARGGNSPLHF
TGCGCCAGCAGCCAAGAGTTGGCCAGGGGGGGAAATTCACCCCTCCACTTT
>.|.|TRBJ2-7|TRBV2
CASSVSTAYEQYF
TGTGCCAGCAGTGTGAGTACGGCCTACGAGCAGTACTTC
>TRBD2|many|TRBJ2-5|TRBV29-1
CSVGTSGGHQETQYF
TGCAGCGTTGGTACTAGCGGGGGACACCAAGAGACCCAGTACTTC
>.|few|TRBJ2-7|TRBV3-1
CASSHPQGIPGEQYF
TGTGCCAGCAGCCATCCACAGGGAATCCCAGGCGAGCAGTACTTC
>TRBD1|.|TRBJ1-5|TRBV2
CASSGTGVQPQHF
TGTGCCAGCAGTGGGACAGGGGTTCAGCCCCAGCATTTT
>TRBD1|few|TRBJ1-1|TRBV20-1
CSAREQGRTEAFF
TGCAGTGCTAGGGAACAGGGGAGGACTGAAGCTTTCTTT
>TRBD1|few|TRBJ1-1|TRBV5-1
CASSFVTTGGFDTEAFF
TGCGCCAGCAGCTTTGTCACGACAGGGGGGTTTGACACTGAAGCTTTCTTT
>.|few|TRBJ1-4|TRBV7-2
CASSLSTLNEKLFF
TGTGCCAGCAGCTTGTCAACCCTTAATGAAAAACTGTTTTTT
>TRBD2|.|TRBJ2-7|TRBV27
CASSSPLTTSGKSYEQYF
TGTGCCAGCAGTTCACCTCTCACGACTAGCGGCAAATCCTACGAGCAGTACTTC
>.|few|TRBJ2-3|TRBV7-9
CASSWDTDTQYF
TGTGCCAGCAGCTGGGACACAGATACGCAGTATTTT
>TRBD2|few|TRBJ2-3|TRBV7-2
CASSRGRGADTQYF
TGTGCCAGCAGCCGGGGGCGGGGGGCAGATACGCAGTATTTT
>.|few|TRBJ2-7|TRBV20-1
CGAKSGYEQYF
TGCGGGGCGAAATCGGGGTACGAGCAGTACTTC
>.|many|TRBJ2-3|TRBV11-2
CASSPGRLARTDTQYF
TGTGCCAGCAGCCCGGGGAGGCTAGCCCGCACAGATACGCAGTATTTT
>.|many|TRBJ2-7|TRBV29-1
CSVPSRGSTYEQYF
TGCAGCGTCCCGAGCCGGGGGTCGACCTACGAGCAGTACTTC
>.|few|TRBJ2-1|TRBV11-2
CASSDRKFGNEQFF
TGTGCCAGCAGCGACCGAAAGTTCGGGAATGAGCAGTTCTTC
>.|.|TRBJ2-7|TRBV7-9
CASSFDTDEQYF
TGTGCCAGCAGCTTCGACACAGACGAGCAGTACTTC
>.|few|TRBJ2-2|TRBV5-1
CASTFRPQGFTGELFF
TGCGCCAGCACCTTCCGGCCCCAGGGATTCACCGGGGAGCTGTTTTTT
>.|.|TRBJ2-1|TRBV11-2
CASSFDSFYNEQFF
TGTGCCAGCAGCTTTGACTCCTTCTACAATGAGCAGTTCTTC
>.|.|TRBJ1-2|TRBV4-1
CASSQLSPTGANYGYTF
TGCGCCAGCAGCCAACTTTCCCCGACAGGAGCGAACTATGGCTACACCTTC
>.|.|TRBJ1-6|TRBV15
CATSRARVGTYDNSPLHF
TGTGCCACCAGCAGAGCCCGTGTCGGAACGTATGATAATTCACCCCTCCACTTT
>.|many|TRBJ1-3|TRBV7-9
CASSLETSGSGNTIYF
TGTGCCAGCAGCTTGGAGACCTCAGGGTCTGGAAACACCATATATTTT
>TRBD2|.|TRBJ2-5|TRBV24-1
CATSGWTSGNRETQYF
TGTGCCACCAGTGGGTGGACTAGCGGGAACCGGGAGACCCAGTACTTC
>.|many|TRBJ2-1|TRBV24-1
CATQVSSYNEQFF
TGTGCCACACAGGTTAGCTCCTACAATGAGCAGTTCTTC
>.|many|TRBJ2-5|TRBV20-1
CSARDQSGGETQYF
TGCAGTGCTAGAGATCAGTCGGGTGGCGAGACCCAGTACTTC
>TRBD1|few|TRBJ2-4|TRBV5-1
CASMVGTASDIQHF
TGCGCCTCAATGGTGGGGACAGCGTCGGACATTCAGCACTTC
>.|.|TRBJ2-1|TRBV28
CASSFSRTVLGEQFF
TGTGCCAGCAGTTTTAGTAGAACCGTTTTAGGTGAGCAGTTCTTC
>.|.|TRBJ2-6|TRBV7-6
CASSLRKAANVLTF
TGTGCCAGCAGCTTAAGGAAGGCAGCCAACGTCCTGACTTTC
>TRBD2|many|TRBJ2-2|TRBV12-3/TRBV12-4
CASSQLAWNTGELFF
TGTGCCAGCAGTCAACTAGCGTGGAACACCGGGGAGCTGTTTTTT
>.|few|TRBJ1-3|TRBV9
CASSPNSGGIRGNTIYF
TGTGCCAGCAGCCCGAATTCGGGGGGAATAAGAGGAAACACCATATATTTT
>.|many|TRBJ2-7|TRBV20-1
CSARDSYEQYF
TGCAGTGCTAGAGATTCCTACGAGCAGTACTTC
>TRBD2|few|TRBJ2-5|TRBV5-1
CASSLGPTSGSETQYF
TGCGCCAGCAGCTTGGGCCCGACTAGCGGGAGTGAGACCCAGTACTTC
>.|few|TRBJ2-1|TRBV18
CASSPRRGNTLNEQFF
TGTGCCAGCTCACCACGTCGGGGAAACACGTTGAATGAGCAGTTCTTC
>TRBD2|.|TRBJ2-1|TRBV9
CASSVISGSREQFF
TGTGCCAGCAGCGTAATAAGCGGGAGTCGTGAGCAGTTCTTC
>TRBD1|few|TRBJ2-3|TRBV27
CASSLHRGAPTDTQYF
TGTGCCAGCAGTCTACACAGGGGAGCCCCCACAGATACGCAGTATTTT
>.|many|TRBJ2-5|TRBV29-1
CSVDSAGSGETQYF
TGCAGCGTTGATTCAGCAGGGAGTGGAGAGACCCAGTACTTC
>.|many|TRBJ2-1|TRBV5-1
CASSFPGDEQFF
TGCGCCAGCAGCTTCCCCGGGGATGAGCAGTTCTTC
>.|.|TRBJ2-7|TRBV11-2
CASSPRRGSPLKGQYF
TGTGCCAGCAGCCCAAGAAGGGGGTCCCCGCTAAAAGGGCAGTACTTC
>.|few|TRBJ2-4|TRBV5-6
CASSLQGRQRDIQYF
TGTGCCAGCAGCTTGCAAGGACGGCAAAGAGACATTCAGTACTTC
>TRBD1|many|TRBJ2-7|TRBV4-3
CASSQGTRDSTYEQYF
TGCGCCAGCAGCCAAGGGACCCGGGACAGTACCTACGAGCAGTACTTC
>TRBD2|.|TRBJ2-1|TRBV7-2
CASSPQSGGASNEQFF
TGTGCCAGCAGCCCTCAAAGCGGGGGCGCCTCGAATGAGCAGTTCTTC